This T cell receptor (beta chain) is drawn from a study of CD8 T cells in ankylosing spondylitis. Study observations and caveats: What appeared characteristic of ankylosing spondylitis blood was a TCR beta motif of 7 or 8 highly homologous variants.

CDR1 is MRHNA and CDR2 is SNTAGT in the germline V gene. This CDR3 is 15 amino acids long. Trimming removed 8 bases at V and 1 base at J, with 18 bases between. The TCR beta libraries were generated through quantitative 5'-RACE incorporating molecular barcodes. Using its own MiXCR run on the 5' RACE reads, TCRdb lists one record per CDR3 protein. The data contain around 440,000 distinct CDR3 sequences, 15% to 20% of them singletons. Comment on this clonotype: As yet, its antigen is unknown.

Input material: blood, either unsorted or a sorted T cell fraction (not recorded which). The sequence was collected from a male donor with ankylosing spondylitis. The chain recombines TRBV6-4 with TRBJ2-7; the D gene is possibly TRBD2 (5 bases). The CDR3 nucleotides read TGTGCCAGCCCTGAGGGCAGTTCTCCATCCTACGAGCAGTACTTC. Amino acid sequence: CASPEGSSPSYEQYF.